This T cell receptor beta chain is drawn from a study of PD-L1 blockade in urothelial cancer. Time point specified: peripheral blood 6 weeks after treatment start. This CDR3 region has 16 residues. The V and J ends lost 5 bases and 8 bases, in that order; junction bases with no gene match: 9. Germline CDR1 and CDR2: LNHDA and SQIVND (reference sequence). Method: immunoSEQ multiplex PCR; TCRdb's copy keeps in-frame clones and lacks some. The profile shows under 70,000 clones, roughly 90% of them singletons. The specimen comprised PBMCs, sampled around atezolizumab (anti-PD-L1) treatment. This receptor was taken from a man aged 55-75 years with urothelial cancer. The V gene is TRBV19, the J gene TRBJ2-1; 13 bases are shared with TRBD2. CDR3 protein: CASSPYRTSGSYEQFF. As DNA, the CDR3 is TGTGCCAGTAGTCCCTATCGGACTAGCGGGAGCTATGAGCAGTTCTTC.